This T cell receptor (beta chain) was recorded in a study of shared clonotypes between healthy human individuals. Overall study findings and caveats: Clonotype sharing among donors, it was expected, would be affected by sequencing depth.

Selected positively for CCR7 and CD45RO-negative, naive CD8 cells excluded terminally differentiated effector memory CD45RA+ cells. Deep-level settings were used for running the assay. Replicate PCRs from sorted subsets contained about 200 ng DNA, which is roughly 30,000 T cell genomes. Assay used: immunoSEQ multiplex PCR; TCRdb lists only in-frame clones, some missing. The data hold around 2.1 million clones, with roughly 91% observed a single time. The CDR3 is 14 residues long. Per germline, CDR1 KGHSH and CDR2 LQKENI. Trimming cost V 5 bases and J 5 bases, with 15 bases left between them. As regards this clone: The antigen is undetermined.

The chain carries TRBV18 and TRBJ1-2; D might be TRBD1 (6 bases). The sample consisted of naive CD8+ T cells from PBMCs. The sequence derives from a man between 18 and 29 years old in good health. Some clones in this sample may be carry-over from other donors' samples. CDR3 protein: CASSNRDNLYGYTF. DNA of the CDR3: TGTGCCAGCTCAAATCGGGACAACCTATATGGCTACACCTTC.